The 19 T cell receptor beta chains below were found in one sample sequenced in a study of OX40 agonist ivuxolimab in advanced cancers. The method was immunoSEQ multiplex PCR; TCRdb's version includes in-frame clones alone and lacks a portion of them. The sample has 57,000 or so clones; around 87% are singletons. The sample was CD4+ or CD8+ T cells sorted from blood, taken in a trial of the OX40 agonist ivuxolimab. The receptors here all came from an adult with an advanced solid tumor such as melanoma, head and neck, liver or kidney cancer.

V and J are TRBV5-6 and TRBJ2-3; maybe TRBD1 (7 bases). Germline V CDR1 and CDR2: SGHDT, YYEEEE. CDR3 length: 16 residues. Trimming removed 2 bases from V and 8 bases from J, with 21 bases in between. The CDR3, as DNA: TGTGCCAGCAGCTTTTCGACAGGGTGGAGGGTGGGTACGCAGTATTTT. Amino acid sequence: CASSFSTGWRVGTQYF.

CDR3 protein: CAISWQGNTEAFF. The CDR3 region has the DNA TGTGCCATCAGCTGGCAGGGGAACACTGAAGCTTTCTTT. This chain links TRBV10-3 with TRBJ1-1; maybe TRBD1 (5 bases). The CDR3 sequence is 13 residues long. Germline-derived CDR1 and CDR2 are ENHRY and SYGVKD. The V end lost 6 bases, the J end lost 1 base, and 9 bases lay between the germline ends.

This chain joins TRBV5-4 and TRBJ2-5; the D is unclear. The CDR3 spans 13 residues. V dropped 0 bases and J dropped 3 bases, with 6 bases sitting between them. Germline CDR1 is SGHNT and CDR2 is YYREEE (reference sequence). In nucleotides, the CDR3 is TGTGCCAGCAGCTTGGTTAGAGAAGAGACCCAGTACTTC. Translated: CASSLVREETQYF.

The rearrangement links TRBV6-1 to TRBJ2-3, with a possible D match to TRBD2 (6 bases). Per germline, CDR1 MNHNS and CDR2 SASEGT. The CDR3 contains 15 residues. V was pared by 4 bases and J by 5 bases, with 16 bases between. The CDR3 DNA sequence: TGTGCCAGCAGTGCGACTAGGGCCCGGGGAGATACGCAGTATTTT. As protein: CASSATRARGDTQYF.

The chain is built from TRBV30 and TRBJ2-7, with D hard to call. Trimming shortened V by 2 bases and J by 3 bases, and 17 bases separated the two germline ends. This CDR3 spans 15 amino acids. The germline V gene encodes CDR1 GTSNPN and CDR2 SVGIG (reference sequence). In DNA, the CDR3 is TGTGCCTGGAGTACGGACGGTGGTTTAGACTACGAGCAGTACTTC. Translated, it gives CAWSTDGGLDYEQYF. The full variable domain, rest sourced from reference TRBV30 and TRBJ2-7, is SQTIHQWPATLVQPVGSPLSLECTVEGTSNPNLYWYRQAAGRGLQLLFYSVGIGQISSEVPQNLSASRPQDRQFILSSKKLLLSDSGFYLCAWSTDGGLDYEQYFGPGTRLTVT.

The chain joins TRBV5-1 to TRBJ1-1; D might be TRBD1 (5 bases). The V end was cut by 4 bases, the J end by 3 bases, with 13 bases between. The germline V gene has CDR1 SGHRS and CDR2 YFSETQ. The CDR3 extends over 14 amino acids. The CDR3 DNA is TGCGCCAGCAGCCCCGGGGCCAGCTACACTGAAGCTTTCTTT. It yields the protein CASSPGASYTEAFF.

The chain couples TRBV19 to TRBJ1-6; a weak D match, TRBD1 (5 bases). V was shortened by 3 bases and J by 7 bases, with 10 bases between the two germline ends. Germline assignment: CDR1 LNHDA and CDR2 SQIVND (reference sequence). The length of the CDR3 is 14 residues. CDR3 DNA sequence: TGTGCCAGTAGTATCCAGGGCGCCAATTCACCCCTCCACTTT. Translation gives CASSIQGANSPLHF.

This rearrangement joins TRBV5-1 to TRBJ1-2; D gene uncertain. The germline CDR1 and CDR2 sequences are SGHRS and YFSETQ. The CDR3 runs to 13 residues. Trimming shortened V by 3 bases and J by 4 bases, and 10 bases separated the two germline ends. CDR3 sequence: CASSWGEGYGYTF. The DNA of the CDR3 is TGCGCCAGCAGCTGGGGTGAGGGCTATGGCTACACCTTC. Full variable domain (rest looked up from reference TRBV5-1 and TRBJ1-2): KAGVTQTPRYLIKTRGQQVTLSCSPISGHRSVSWYQQTPGQGLQFLFEYFSETQRNKGNFPGRFSGRQFSNSRSEMNVSTLELGDSALYLCASSWGEGYGYTFGSGTRLTVV.

The chain has TRBV6-1 and TRBJ1-5, with a tentative D call TRBD1 (6 bases). The CDR3 length is 15 residues. Germline V gene sequence: CDR1 MNHNS, CDR2 SASEGT. Trimming removed 7 bases from V and 5 bases from J, with 18 bases in between. The CDR3 region has the DNA TGTGCCAGCAATAGAAGGGGGGATGGGGATCAGCCCCAGCATTTT. Residues: CASNRRGDGDQPQHF.

This clone has a single count. V and J are TRBV5-4 and TRBJ1-2, with 7 bases aligning to TRBD1. This CDR3 comprises 14 residues. The germline V gene has CDR1 SGHNT and CDR2 YYREEE (reference sequence). Trimming took 1 base from V and 10 from J; bases not matched to a gene: 10. CDR3 in amino acids: CASSLSNVRGPYTF. In nucleotides, the CDR3 is TGTGCCAGCAGCTTGAGTAATGTGAGGGGGCCCTACACCTTC.

The chain recombines TRBV14 with TRBJ2-3; 7 bases fit TRBD2. The CDR3 totals 15 residues. The V gene end was trimmed by 4 bases and the J gene end by 4 bases; junction bases not matched to a gene: 8. Germline CDR1 and CDR2: SGHDN and FVKESK. Here the CDR3 reads CASSLRTGRADTQYF. In DNA, the CDR3 is TGTGCCAGCAGCCTACGGACTGGGAGGGCAGATACGCAGTATTTT.

This clone appeared a few times. The J gene is TRBJ1-1, the V gene TRBV7-9, with D unclear. The germline V gene encodes CDR1 SEHNR and CDR2 FQNEAQ (reference sequence). The V end was cut by 3 bases, the J end by 2 bases, with 4 bases between. This CDR3 has 12 amino acids. CDR3 amino acids: CASSFANTEAFF. The CDR3, as DNA: TGTGCCAGCAGCTTCGCAAACACTGAAGCTTTCTTT.

The chain combines TRBV5-6 with TRBJ1-1; 7 bases line up with TRBD1. In germline, CDR1 is SGHDT, CDR2 YYEEEE. The CDR3 contains 17 residues. V was clipped by 4 bases and J by 4 bases; unmatched bases: 16. In DNA form, the CDR3 reads TGTGCCAGCAGCCCCCTTGGTAGAGGGGGCGTAGGCACTGAAGCTTTCTTT. Its protein is CASSPLGRGGVGTEAFF.

The rearrangement links TRBV6-1 to TRBJ2-3; 11 positions agree with TRBD2. Per the germline V gene, CDR1 is MNHNS and CDR2 is SASEGT. CDR3 length: 15 amino acids. V gave up 4 bases and J gave up 4 bases; unmatched junction bases: 4. The CDR3 DNA sequence: TGTGCCAGCAGTGCCCTAGCGGGGGGCCCAGATACGCAGTATTTT. Its protein is CASSALAGGPDTQYF.

V usage is TRBV4-2 and J usage is TRBJ1-1; D unresolved. V lost 0 bases, J lost 4 bases, and 15 bases lay in between. CDR3 length: 16 residues. Germline-derived CDR1 and CDR2 are LGHNA and YNFKEQ. CDR3 in amino acids: CASSQDLSGSGTEAFF. CDR3 bases: TGTGCCAGCAGCCAAGATCTGTCCGGGTCGGGCACTGAAGCTTTCTTT.

The chain combines TRBV12-5 with TRBJ2-5; the match to TRBD1 covers 8 bases. Germline V gene lookup returns CDR1 LGHNT and CDR2 FRNRAP. This CDR3 region has 13 residues. Trimming removed 5 bases from V and 4 bases from J; junction bases left unmatched: 3. In nucleotides, the CDR3 is TGTGCTAGTGGTCCAGGGGGCGTAGAGACCCAGTACTTC. Translation gives CASGPGGVETQYF.

This chain links TRBV19 with TRBJ1-2, with 12 bases that match TRBD1. Germline loops: CDR1 LNHDA, CDR2 SQIVND (reference sequence). V lost 7 bases to trimming and J lost 4 bases; unmatched junction nucleotides: 13. The length of the CDR3 is 17 residues. The CDR3 DNA follows: TGTGCCAGTACCCGAGGGGACAGGGGGCGGGAAGGCTATGGCTACACCTTC. This gives the protein CASTRGDRGREGYGYTF.

This sequence joins TRBV7-2 and TRBJ2-2, with TRBD2 matching 14 bases. V lost 2 bases, J lost 0 bases, and 5 bases stayed unmatched. Per germline, CDR1 SGHTA and CDR2 FQGNSA. The CDR3 is 19 residues long. The CDR3 reads CASSLPRTSGGSNTGELFF. CDR3 DNA: TGTGCCAGCAGCTTACCCCGGACTAGCGGGGGGTCGAACACCGGGGAGCTGTTTTTT. Full variable domain (outside the CDR3, taken from reference TRBV7-2 and TRBJ2-2): GAGVSQSPSNKVTEKGKDVELRCDPISGHTALYWYRQSLGQGLEFLIYFQGNSAPDKSGLPSDRFSAERTGGSVSTLTIQRTQQEDSAVYLCASSLPRTSGGSNTGELFFGEGSRLTVL.

The V gene is TRBV19, the J gene TRBJ1-6; D gene unclear. V was clipped by 7 bases and J by 6 bases, with 13 bases between them. Looked up from germline, CDR1 is LNHDA and CDR2 is SQIVND (reference sequence). The CDR3 consists of 14 residues. The CDR3 loop is CASNLGRSNSPLHF. The CDR3 DNA is TGTGCCAGTAACTTAGGACGGAGTAATTCACCCCTCCACTTT.